Listed below are T cell receptor beta chains from one sample, sequenced in a study of blood T cell repertoires in COVID-19. Data came from immunoSEQ multiplex PCR; TCRdb stores just in-frame clones and leaves some out. This table has 350,000 to 400,000 clones, around 90% appearing once. The sample consisted of peripheral blood. Receptors were obtained from a man aged 18 to 29 with active or convalescent COVID-19. Both conserved end residues are part of each CDR3. Fields, in order: V gene, D gene, J gene, clone size, CDR3 protein, CDR3 DNA. A D gene is named only where the DNA matches it firmly. Size tells how often a clone was seen (once, few, many) or the class of an expanded clone, and some rows leave it out.

V: TRBV27
D: TRBD1
J: TRBJ1-1
size: .
CDR3: CASSTRDRGNTEAFF
DNA: TGTGCCAGCAGTACCCGGGACAGGGGGAACACTGAAGCTTTCTTT

V: TRBV7-6
D: .
J: TRBJ2-1
size: .
CDR3: CASSPDSDEQFF
DNA: TGTGCCAGCAGCCCGGACTCTGATGAGCAGTTCTTC

V: TRBV6-2/TRBV6-3
D: TRBD1
J: TRBJ1-1
size: once
CDR3: CASSSHDRVTEAFF
DNA: TGTGCCAGCAGTTCACACGACAGGGTCACTGAAGCTTTCTTT

V: TRBV19
D: .
J: TRBJ1-5
size: .
CDR3: CASNPTGGSEYSNQPQHF
DNA: TGTGCCAGTAACCCGACCGGTGGCAGCGAATATAGCAATCAGCCCCAGCATTTT

V: TRBV5-6
D: .
J: TRBJ1-5
size: .
CDR3: CASSRDSLNQPQHF
DNA: TGTGCCAGCAGCCGTGACAGCCTCAATCAGCCCCAGCATTTT

V: TRBV19
D: .
J: TRBJ2-3
size: .
CDR3: CASSIKAGGVLDTQYF
DNA: TGTGCCAGTAGTATTAAGGCGGGTGGCGTTTTGGATACGCAGTATTTT

V: TRBV28
D: .
J: TRBJ2-3
size: .
CDR3: CASSLGQLPPYTQYF
DNA: TGTGCCAGCAGTTTAGGGCAGTTACCCCCTTATACGCAGTATTTT

V: TRBV3-1/TRBV3-2
D: TRBD2
J: TRBJ2-1
size: .
CDR3: CASSQVTSGRRESYNEQFF
DNA: TGTGCCAGCAGCCAAGTGACTAGCGGAAGGCGTGAGTCCTACAATGAGCAGTTCTTC

V: TRBV7-3
D: TRBD2
J: TRBJ2-3
size: .
CDR3: CASSLIGLAGDPVSDTQYF
DNA: TGTGCCAGCAGCTTAATCGGACTAGCGGGGGACCCCGTCTCAGATACGCAGTATTTT

V: TRBV7-6
D: TRBD2
J: TRBJ2-2
size: .
CDR3: CASSLLAGGPTNTGELFF
DNA: TGTGCCAGCAGCTTACTAGCGGGAGGTCCTACGAACACCGGGGAGCTGTTTTTT

V: TRBV19
D: .
J: TRBJ1-5
size: .
CDR3: CASTSGGLQPQHF
DNA: TGTGCCAGTACCTCTGGAGGGCTCCAGCCCCAGCATTTT